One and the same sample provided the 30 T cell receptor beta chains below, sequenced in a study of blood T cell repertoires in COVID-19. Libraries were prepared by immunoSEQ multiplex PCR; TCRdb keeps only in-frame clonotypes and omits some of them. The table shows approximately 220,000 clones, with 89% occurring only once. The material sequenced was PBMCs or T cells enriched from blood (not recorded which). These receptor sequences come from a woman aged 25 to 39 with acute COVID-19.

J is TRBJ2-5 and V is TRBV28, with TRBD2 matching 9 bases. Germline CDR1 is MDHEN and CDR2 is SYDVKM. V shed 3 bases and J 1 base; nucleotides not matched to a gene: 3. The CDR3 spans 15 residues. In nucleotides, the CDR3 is TGTGCCAGCAGTTTGTGGCGGGGGGGCCAAGAGACCCAGTACTTC. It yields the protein CASSLWRGGQETQYF.

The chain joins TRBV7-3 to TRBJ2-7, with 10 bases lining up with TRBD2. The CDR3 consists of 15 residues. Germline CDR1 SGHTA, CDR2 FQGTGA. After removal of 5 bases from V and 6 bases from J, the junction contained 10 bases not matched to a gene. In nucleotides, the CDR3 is TGTGCCAGCAGCGCCTCCGGGACTAGCGCGACCGAGCAGTACTTC. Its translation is CASSASGTSATEQYF.

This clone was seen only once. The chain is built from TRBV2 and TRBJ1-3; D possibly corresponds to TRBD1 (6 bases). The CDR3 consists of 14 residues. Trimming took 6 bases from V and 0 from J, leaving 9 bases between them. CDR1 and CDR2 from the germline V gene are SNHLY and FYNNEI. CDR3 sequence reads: CASRGQTSGNTIYF. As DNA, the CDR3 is TGTGCCAGCAGGGGACAAACCTCTGGAAACACCATATATTTT. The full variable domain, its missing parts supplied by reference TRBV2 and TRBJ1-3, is EPEVTQTPSHQVTQMGQEVILRCVPISNHLYFYWYRQILGQKVEFLVSFYNNEISEKSEIFDDQFSVERPDGSNFTLKIRSTKLEDSAMYFCASRGQTSGNTIYFGEGSWLTVV.

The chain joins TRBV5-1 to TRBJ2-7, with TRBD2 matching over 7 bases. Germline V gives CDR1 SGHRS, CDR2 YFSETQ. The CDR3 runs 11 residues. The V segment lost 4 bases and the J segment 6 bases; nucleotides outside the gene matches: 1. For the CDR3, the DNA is TGCGCCAGCAGCCCGGGGGGCGAGCAGTACTTC. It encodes CASSPGGEQYF.

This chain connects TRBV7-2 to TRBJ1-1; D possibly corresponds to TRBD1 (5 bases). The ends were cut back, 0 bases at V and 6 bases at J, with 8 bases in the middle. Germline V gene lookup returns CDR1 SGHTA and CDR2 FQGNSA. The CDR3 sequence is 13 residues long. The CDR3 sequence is CASSLAQGPEAFF. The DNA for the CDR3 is TGTGCCAGCAGCTTAGCCCAGGGCCCTGAAGCTTTCTTT.

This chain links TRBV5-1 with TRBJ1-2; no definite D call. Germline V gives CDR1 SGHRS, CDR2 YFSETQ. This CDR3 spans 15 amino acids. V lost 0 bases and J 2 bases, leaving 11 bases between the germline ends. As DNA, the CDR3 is TGCGCCAGCAGCTTGGTGCCGGCGGGAAACTATGGCTACACCTTC. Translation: CASSLVPAGNYGYTF.

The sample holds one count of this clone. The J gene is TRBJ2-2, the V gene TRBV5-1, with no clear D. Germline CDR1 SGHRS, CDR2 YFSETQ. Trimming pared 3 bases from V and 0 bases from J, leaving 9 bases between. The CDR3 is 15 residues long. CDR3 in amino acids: CASSSLSANTGELFF. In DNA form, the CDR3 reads TGCGCCAGCAGCTCCTTGAGCGCGAACACCGGGGAGCTGTTTTTT.

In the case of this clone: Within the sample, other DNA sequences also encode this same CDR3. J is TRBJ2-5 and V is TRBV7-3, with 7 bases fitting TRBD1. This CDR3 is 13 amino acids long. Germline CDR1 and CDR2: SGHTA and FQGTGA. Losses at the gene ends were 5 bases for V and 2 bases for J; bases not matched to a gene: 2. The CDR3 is CASSRGQQETQYF. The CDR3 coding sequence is TGTGCCAGCAGCAGGGGACAGCAAGAGACCCAGTACTTC.

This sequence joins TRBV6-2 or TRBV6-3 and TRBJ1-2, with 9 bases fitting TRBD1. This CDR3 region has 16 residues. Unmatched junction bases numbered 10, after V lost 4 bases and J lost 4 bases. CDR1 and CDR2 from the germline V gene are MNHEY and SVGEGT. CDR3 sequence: CASSFPGTGRAYGYTF. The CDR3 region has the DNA TGTGCCAGCAGTTTCCCCGGGACAGGGAGGGCCTATGGCTACACCTTC.

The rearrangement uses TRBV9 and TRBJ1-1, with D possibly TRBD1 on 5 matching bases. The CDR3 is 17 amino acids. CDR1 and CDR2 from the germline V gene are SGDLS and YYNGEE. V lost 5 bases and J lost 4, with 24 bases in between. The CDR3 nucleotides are TGTGCCAGCAGGGCCCCTACGGCGGGACCCGGGGGCACTGAAGCTTTCTTT. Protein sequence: CASRAPTAGPGGTEAFF.

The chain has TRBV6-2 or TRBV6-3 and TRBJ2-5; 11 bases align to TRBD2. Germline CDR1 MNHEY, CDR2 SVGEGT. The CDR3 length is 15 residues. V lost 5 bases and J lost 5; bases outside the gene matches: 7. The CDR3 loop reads CASSTSGGALETQYF. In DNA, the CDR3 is TGTGCCAGCAGTACTAGCGGGGGAGCGTTGGAGACCCAGTACTTC.

The CDR3 DNA follows: TGTGCCAGTGGGGAGGGGGGGCATTTTAGCAATCAGCCCCAGCATTTT. Its protein is CASGEGGHFSNQPQHF. The V call is TRBV27, the J call TRBJ1-5; possibly TRBD1 for D (6 bases). CDR1 is MNHEY and CDR2 is SMNVEV in the germline V gene (reference sequence). V was trimmed by 9 bases and J by 0 bases, leaving 18 bases between them. The CDR3 runs to 16 residues.

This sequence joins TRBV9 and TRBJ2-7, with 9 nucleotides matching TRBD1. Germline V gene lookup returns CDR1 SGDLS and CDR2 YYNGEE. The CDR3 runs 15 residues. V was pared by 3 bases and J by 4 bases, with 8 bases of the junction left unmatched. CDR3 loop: CASSAVPDRGYEQYF. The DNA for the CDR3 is TGTGCCAGCAGCGCGGTTCCGGACAGGGGATACGAGCAGTACTTC.

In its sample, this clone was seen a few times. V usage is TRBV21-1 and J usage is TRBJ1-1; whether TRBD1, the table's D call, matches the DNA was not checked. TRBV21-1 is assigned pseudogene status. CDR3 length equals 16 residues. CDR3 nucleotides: TGTGCCAGCAGCAAAGCGAGGACACTTTTAAACACTGAAGCTTTCTTT. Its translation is CASSKARTLLNTEAFF.

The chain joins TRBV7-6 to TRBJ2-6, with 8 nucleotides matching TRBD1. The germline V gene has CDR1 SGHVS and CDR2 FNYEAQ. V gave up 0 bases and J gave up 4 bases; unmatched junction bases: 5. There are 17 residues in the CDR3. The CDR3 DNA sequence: TGTGCCAGCAGCTTAGCGAGGACAGGGTTAGGGGCCAACGTCCTGACTTTC. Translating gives CASSLARTGLGANVLTF.

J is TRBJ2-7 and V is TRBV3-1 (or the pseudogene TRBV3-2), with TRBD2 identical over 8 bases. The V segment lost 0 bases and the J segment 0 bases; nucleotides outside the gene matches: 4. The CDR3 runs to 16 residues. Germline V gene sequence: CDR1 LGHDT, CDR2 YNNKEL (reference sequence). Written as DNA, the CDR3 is TGTGCCAGCAGCCAAGAGGAGCGGGGGAACTCCTACGAGCAGTACTTC. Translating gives CASSQEERGNSYEQYF.

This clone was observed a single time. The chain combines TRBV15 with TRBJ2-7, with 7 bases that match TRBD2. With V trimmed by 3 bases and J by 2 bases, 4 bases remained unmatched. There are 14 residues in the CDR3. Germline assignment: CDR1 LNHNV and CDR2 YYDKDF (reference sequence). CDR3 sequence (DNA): TGTGCCACCAGCAGCGGGGGGAACCCCTACGAGCAGTACTTC. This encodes CATSSGGNPYEQYF.

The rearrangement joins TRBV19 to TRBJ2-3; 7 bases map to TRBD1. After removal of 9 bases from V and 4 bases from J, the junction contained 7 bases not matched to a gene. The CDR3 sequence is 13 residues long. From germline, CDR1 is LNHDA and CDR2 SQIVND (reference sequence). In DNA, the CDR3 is TGTGCCAGCGAATACAGGGGTGCAGATACGCAGTATTTT. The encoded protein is CASEYRGADTQYF.

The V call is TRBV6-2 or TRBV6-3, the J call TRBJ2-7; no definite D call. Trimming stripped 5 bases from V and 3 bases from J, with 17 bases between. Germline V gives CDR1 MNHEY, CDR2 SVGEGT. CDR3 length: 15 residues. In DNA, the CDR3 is TGTGCCAGCAGTACGGCTAGTTTGCCCCTCTACGAGCAGTACTTC. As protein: CASSTASLPLYEQYF.

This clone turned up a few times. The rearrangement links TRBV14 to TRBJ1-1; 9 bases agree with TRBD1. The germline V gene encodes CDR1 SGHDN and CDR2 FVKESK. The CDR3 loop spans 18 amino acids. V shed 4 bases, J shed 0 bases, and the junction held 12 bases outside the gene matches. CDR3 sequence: CASSPSRDRVLMNTEAFF. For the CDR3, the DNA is TGTGCCAGCAGCCCGTCCCGGGACAGGGTTCTCATGAACACTGAAGCTTTCTTT.

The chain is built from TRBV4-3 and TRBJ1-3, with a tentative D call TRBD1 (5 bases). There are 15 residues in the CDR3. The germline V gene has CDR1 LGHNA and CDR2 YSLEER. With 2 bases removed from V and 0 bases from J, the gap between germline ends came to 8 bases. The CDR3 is CASSQQGFSGNTIYF. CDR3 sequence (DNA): TGCGCCAGCAGCCAACAGGGTTTCTCTGGAAACACCATATATTTT.

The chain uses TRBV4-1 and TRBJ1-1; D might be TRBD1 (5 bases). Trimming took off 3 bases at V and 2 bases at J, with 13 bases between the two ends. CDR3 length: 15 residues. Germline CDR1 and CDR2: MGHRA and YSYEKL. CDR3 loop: CASSQGGGLNTEAFF. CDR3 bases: TGCGCCAGCAGCCAGGGGGGAGGGCTAAACACTGAAGCTTTCTTT.

The CDR3 region is CSASSGTTTNEKLFF. CDR3 DNA sequence: TGCAGTGCTAGTTCCGGGACAACAACTAATGAAAAACTGTTTTTT. The V gene is TRBV20-1, the J gene TRBJ1-4; weak D call: TRBD1 (6 bases). This CDR3 contains 15 residues. CDR1 is DFQATT, CDR2 SNEGSKA, per germline (reference sequence). V dropped 3 bases and J dropped 0 bases, with 11 bases sitting between them.

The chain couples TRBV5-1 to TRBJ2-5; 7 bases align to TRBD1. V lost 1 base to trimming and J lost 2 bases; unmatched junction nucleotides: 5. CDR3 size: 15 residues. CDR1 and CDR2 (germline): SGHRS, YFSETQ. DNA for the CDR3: TGCGCCAGCAGCTTGTCCGGGACAGAGCAAGAGACCCAGTACTTC. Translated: CASSLSGTEQETQYF.

Here the CDR3 DNA reads TGTGCCATCAGCGAGGGACAGGAACCAAACACTGAAGCTTTCTTT. This sequence encodes CAISEGQEPNTEAFF. V is TRBV10-3 and J is TRBJ1-1; 8 bases align to TRBD1. Trimming removed 6 bases from V and 2 bases from J; junction bases left unmatched: 8. The CDR3 covers 15 residues. Germline V gives CDR1 ENHRY, CDR2 SYGVKD.

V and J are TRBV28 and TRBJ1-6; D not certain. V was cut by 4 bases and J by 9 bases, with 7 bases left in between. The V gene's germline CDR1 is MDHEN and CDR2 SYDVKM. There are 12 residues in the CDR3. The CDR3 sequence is CASSSGSSPLHF. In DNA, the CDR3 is TGTGCCAGCAGTTCGGGGAGTTCACCCCTCCACTTT.

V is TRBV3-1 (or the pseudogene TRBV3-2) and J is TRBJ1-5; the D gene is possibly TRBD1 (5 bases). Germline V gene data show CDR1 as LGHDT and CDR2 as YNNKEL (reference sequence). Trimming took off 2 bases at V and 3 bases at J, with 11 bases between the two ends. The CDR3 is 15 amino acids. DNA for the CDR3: TGTGCCAGCAGCCAATCGGGGGGAAACAATCAGCCCCAGCATTTT. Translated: CASSQSGGNNQPQHF.

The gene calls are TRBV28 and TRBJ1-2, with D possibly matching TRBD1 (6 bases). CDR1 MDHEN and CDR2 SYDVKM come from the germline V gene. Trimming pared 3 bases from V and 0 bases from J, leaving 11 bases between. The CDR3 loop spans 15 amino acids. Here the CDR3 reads CASSFLTGANYGYTF. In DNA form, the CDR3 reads TGTGCCAGCAGTTTTCTGACAGGAGCTAACTATGGCTACACCTTC.

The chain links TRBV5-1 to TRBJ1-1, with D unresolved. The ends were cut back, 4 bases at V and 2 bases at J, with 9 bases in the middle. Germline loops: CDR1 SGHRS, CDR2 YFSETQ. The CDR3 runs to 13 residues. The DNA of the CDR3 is TGCGCCAGCAGCCCGCCAGTTAACACTGAAGCTTTCTTT. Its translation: CASSPPVNTEAFF.

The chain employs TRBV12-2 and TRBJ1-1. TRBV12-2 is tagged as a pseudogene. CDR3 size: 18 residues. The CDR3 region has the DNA TGTGCAAGTCGCTTAGCGCCGAGAGGGGAGGGTATAAACACTGAAGCTTTCTTT. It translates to CASRLAPRGEGINTEAFF.